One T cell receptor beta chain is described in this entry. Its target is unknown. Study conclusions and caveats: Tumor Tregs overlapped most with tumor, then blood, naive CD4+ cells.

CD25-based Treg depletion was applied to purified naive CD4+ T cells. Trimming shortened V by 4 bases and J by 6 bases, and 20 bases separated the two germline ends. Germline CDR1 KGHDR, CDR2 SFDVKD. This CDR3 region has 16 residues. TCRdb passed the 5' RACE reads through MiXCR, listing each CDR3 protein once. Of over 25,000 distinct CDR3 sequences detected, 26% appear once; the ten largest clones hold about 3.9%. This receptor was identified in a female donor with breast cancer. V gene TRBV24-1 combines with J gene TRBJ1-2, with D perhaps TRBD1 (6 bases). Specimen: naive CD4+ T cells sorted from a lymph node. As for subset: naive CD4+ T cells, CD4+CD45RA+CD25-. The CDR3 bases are TGTGCCACCAGTGACTATACCGGGACGGGGGCAGATGGCTACACCTTC. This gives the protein CATSDYTGTGADGYTF.